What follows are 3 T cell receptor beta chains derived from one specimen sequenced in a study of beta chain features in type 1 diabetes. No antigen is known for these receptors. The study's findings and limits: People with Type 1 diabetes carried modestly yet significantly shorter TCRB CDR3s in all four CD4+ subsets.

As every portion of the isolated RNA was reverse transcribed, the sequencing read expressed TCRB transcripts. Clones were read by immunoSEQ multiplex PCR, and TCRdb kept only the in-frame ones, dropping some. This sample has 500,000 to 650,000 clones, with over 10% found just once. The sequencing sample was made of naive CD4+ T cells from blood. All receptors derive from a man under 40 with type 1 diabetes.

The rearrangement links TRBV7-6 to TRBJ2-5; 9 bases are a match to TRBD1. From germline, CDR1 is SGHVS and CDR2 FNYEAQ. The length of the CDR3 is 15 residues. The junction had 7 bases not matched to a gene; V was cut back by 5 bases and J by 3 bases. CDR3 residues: CASSPRTGEKETQYF. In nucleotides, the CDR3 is TGTGCCAGCAGCCCCAGGACAGGGGAGAAAGAGACCCAGTACTTC.

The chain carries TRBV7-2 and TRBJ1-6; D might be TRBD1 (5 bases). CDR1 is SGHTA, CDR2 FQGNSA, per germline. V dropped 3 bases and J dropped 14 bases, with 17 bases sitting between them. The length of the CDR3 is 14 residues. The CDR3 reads CASSLMGGQSTLHF. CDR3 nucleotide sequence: TGTGCCAGCAGCTTGATGGGCGGACAATCTACCCTCCACTTT.

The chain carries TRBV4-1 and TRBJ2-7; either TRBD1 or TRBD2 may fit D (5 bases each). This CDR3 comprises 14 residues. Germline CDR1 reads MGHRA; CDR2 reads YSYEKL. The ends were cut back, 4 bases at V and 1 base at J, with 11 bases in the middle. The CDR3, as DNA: TGCGCCAGCAGCCCGGGGCCAGAGTCCTACGAGCAGTACTTC. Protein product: CASSPGPESYEQYF.